This TCR beta chain comes out of a study of T cells in Graves' hyperthyroidism and ophthalmopathy. In germline, CDR1 is SGHRS, CDR2 YFSETQ. There are 16 residues in the CDR3. Between the trimmed V and J ends, which lost 0 bases and 0 bases, there was a span of 10 bases. RNA transcripts gave rise to amplified TCR beta CDR3 regions. Using the HTBI primer set, a first-round RT-PCR was run on the TCR CDR3. One entry per CDR3 protein, called by TCRdb with MiXCR from the multiplex PCR reads. The repertoire holds hundreds of thousands of distinct CDR3 sequences, with approximately 14% as singletons. This clonotype occurred many times.

Sequencing used blood. The origin of this receptor is a woman aged 18-29 years with Graves' hyperthyroidism. The chain combines TRBV5-1 with TRBJ2-1; tentative D call: TRBD1 (6 bases). The CDR3 region is CASSLVGQSSYNEQFF. CDR3 nucleotide sequence: TGCGCCAGCAGCTTGGTCGGACAGAGCTCCTACAATGAGCAGTTCTTC.